The 2 T cell receptor beta chains given below trace back to one sample, sequenced in a study of T cell responses to AZD1222 COVID-19 vaccine. The repertoire was sequenced with immunoSEQ multiplex PCR; TCRdb's copy has only in-frame clones and lacks some. The table lists about 110,000 clones, roughly nine tenths of them singletons. The specimen comprised peripheral blood, sampled on day 0 of AZD1222 vaccination. These receptors were collected from an adult in good health.

This clone was recorded once. The chain couples TRBV4-1 to TRBJ1-3; D gene uncertain. Looked up from germline, CDR1 is MGHRA and CDR2 is YSYEKL. V was cut by 1 base and J by 0 bases, with 7 bases left in between. CDR3 size: 15 residues. CDR3 residues: CASSQGTISGNTIYF. The CDR3 region has the DNA TGCGCCAGCAGCCAAGGCACTATCTCTGGAAACACCATATATTTT.

The chain is built from TRBV24-1 and TRBJ2-3; D unclear. This CDR3 comprises 14 residues. The germline CDR1 and CDR2 sequences are KGHDR and SFDVKD. The V end was cut by 3 bases, the J end by 1 base, with 7 bases between. The CDR3 DNA reads TGTGCCACCAGTGATCCGGCGGGCACAGATACGCAGTATTTT. As protein: CATSDPAGTDTQYF.